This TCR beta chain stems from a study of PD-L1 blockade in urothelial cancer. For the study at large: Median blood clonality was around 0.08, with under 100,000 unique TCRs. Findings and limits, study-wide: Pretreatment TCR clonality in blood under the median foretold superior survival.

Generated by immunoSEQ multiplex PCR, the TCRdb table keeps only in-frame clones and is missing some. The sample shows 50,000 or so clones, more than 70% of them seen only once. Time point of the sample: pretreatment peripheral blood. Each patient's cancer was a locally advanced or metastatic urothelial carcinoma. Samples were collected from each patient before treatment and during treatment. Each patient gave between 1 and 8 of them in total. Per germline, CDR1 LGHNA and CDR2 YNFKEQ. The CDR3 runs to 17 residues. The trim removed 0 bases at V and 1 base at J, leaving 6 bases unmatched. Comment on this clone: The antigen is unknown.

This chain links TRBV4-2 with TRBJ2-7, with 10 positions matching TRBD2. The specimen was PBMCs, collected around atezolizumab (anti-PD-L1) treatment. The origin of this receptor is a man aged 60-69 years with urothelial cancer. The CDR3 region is CASSQEASGSRSYEQYF. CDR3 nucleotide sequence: TGTGCCAGCAGCCAAGAAGCTAGCGGGAGTCGGTCCTACGAGCAGTACTTC.